This paragraph reports one T cell receptor (beta chain). Antigen specificity is unknown. These data are taken from a study of T cell repertoires in cytomegalovirus infection. At the level of the study: Well-studied HLA-B-restricted CMV epitopes were used in the study alongside recently identified HLA-C-restricted ones. It was the public TCR beta signatures that indicated both CMV infection and matching HLA type.

Germline V gene data show CDR1 as KGHDR and CDR2 as SFDVKD. This CDR3 has 14 amino acids. V was shortened by 4 bases and J by 4 bases, with 12 bases between the two germline ends. Each CDR3 protein gets one entry after TCRdb re-called the reads with MiXCR. The table records around 500,000 distinct CDR3 sequences, 42% of them present only once. The gene calls are TRBV24-1 and TRBJ2-5; D is unresolved. The specimen comprised cultured PBMCs, sampled from culture after CMV antigen stimulation. The clonotype comes from a human donor in good health (CMV status not recorded). Some clones in this sample may be carry-over from other donors' samples. CDR3 in amino acids: CATSDPETGETQYF. The CDR3 coding sequence is TGTGCCACCAGTGACCCCGAAACGGGAGAGACCCAGTACTTC.